This T cell receptor beta chain was recorded in a study of glioma-infiltrating T cells. Regarding this clonotype: The antigen remains undetermined.

Amplification of TCR alpha and beta CDR3 regions from RNA used iRepertoire nested multiplex PCR. One-step reverse transcription and amplification started from approximately 100-400 ng of tissue mRNA or PBMC total RNA. TCRdb independently ran MiXCR on the multiplex PCR reads; one entry per CDR3 protein. In the table there are about 190,000 distinct CDR3 sequences, 32% of which are singletons. Points from the study as a whole: Very few CDR3 sequences were shared between tissue and blood. Non-neoplastic patients had below-expected tissue-blood divergence, while all gliomas exceeded expectation.

The CDR3 has 14 residues. The germline CDR1 and CDR2 sequences are SGHTA and FQGNSA. V lost 1 base to trimming and J lost 7 bases; unmatched junction nucleotides: 7. V is TRBV7-2 and J is TRBJ2-7; 7 bases are shared with TRBD2. The source material was glioma tissue, nonneoplastic brain tissue, or PBMCs (not recorded which). The source is a human donor with low-grade glioma or glioblastoma, undergoing nonglioma brain surgery, or in good health (not recorded which). The CDR3 sequence is CASSLVGGGNEQYF. CDR3 sequence (DNA): TGTGCCAGCAGCTTAGTAGGCGGGGGAAATGAGCAGTACTTC.